A single sample gave rise to the 32 T cell receptor beta chains below, sequenced in a study of T cells after yellow fever vaccination (dated by TCRdb to the late 2010s). The intended sense of this specimen's treatment or condition label: live attenuated yellow fever vaccine strain. Library preparation was by 5' RACE. Instrument used: Illumina NovaSeq 6000. TCRdb reworked the public reads: Q25 trimming with fastp, MiXCR clone assembly, productive beta chains retained. All rows with the same CDR3 protein become a single entry with the most common DNA and genes. For this sample the table gives 250,000 to 350,000 distinct CDR3 sequences, of which roughly 8.7% were detected only once. The ten largest clones represent approximately 3.3% of the sample. Sequenced here: CD4+ T cells sorted from PBMCs, sampled 5 days after the yellow fever booster vaccination. The receptors come from a man between 18 and 35 years old who received the YFV17D yellow fever vaccine.

Here the CDR3 reads CASSLAGWPASYEQYF. The CDR3 DNA sequence: TGTGCCAGCAGCTTGGCAGGGTGGCCCGCCTCCTACGAGCAGTACTTC. V usage is TRBV5-5 and J usage is TRBJ2-7; D might be TRBD1 (5 bases). Germline CDR1 and CDR2: SGHKS and YYEKEE (reference sequence). The CDR3 covers 16 residues. V was clipped by 0 bases and J by 0 bases, with 13 bases between them.

This clonotype was picked up a small number of times. V gene TRBV6-5 combines with J gene TRBJ1-4; D is undetermined. V lost 5 bases and J lost 10, with 14 bases in between. This CDR3 region has 13 residues. Germline V CDR1 and CDR2: MNHEY, SVGAGI. The CDR3 loop is CASSKGGFGKLFF. CDR3 DNA: TGTGCCAGCAGTAAAGGTGGTTTTGGAAAACTGTTTTTT.

The chain couples TRBV4-3 to TRBJ1-5, with unresolved D. Trimming cost V 0 bases and J 4 bases, with 10 bases left between them. This CDR3 spans 15 amino acids. CDR1 and CDR2 (germline): LGHNA, YSLEER. The CDR3 DNA sequence: TGCGCCAGCAGCCAAGATCTGGGCACGAATCAGCCCCAGCATTTT. It encodes CASSQDLGTNQPQHF.

This clonotype was detected only a few times. The chain couples TRBV19 to TRBJ2-1; possibly TRBD1 or TRBD2 for D (7 bases each). The CDR3 is 13 residues long. From germline, CDR1 is LNHDA and CDR2 SQIVND (reference sequence). The V end lost 6 bases, the J end lost 10 bases, and 16 bases lay between the germline ends. The CDR3 spells CASSPQGGGEQFF. DNA of the CDR3: TGTGCCAGTAGCCCCCAGGGGGGGGGGGAGCAGTTCTTC.

The chain combines TRBV5-1 with TRBJ2-1, with no clear D. V lost 0 bases and J 2 bases, leaving 6 bases between the germline ends. This CDR3 has 14 amino acids. Germline V gene data show CDR1 as SGHRS and CDR2 as YFSETQ. The CDR3 is CASSLGAAYNEQFF. CDR3 coding DNA: TGCGCCAGCAGCTTGGGGGCGGCCTACAATGAGCAGTTCTTC.

The V call is TRBV5-1, the J call TRBJ2-3; 7 bases align to TRBD2. The ends lost 4 bases at V and 0 bases at J; junction bases unmatched: 8. CDR1 and CDR2 (germline): SGHRS, YFSETQ. CDR3 length: 16 residues. CDR3 sequence (DNA): TGCGCCAGCAGCGAGGGAGCGGGGCCTAGCACAGATACGCAGTATTTT. Protein product: CASSEGAGPSTDTQYF.

This clonotype was counted between two and nine times. This rearrangement joins TRBV6-5 to TRBJ2-7; 7 bases match TRBD1. Per the germline V gene, CDR1 is MNHEY and CDR2 is SVGAGI. Trimming removed 6 bases from V and 1 base from J; junction bases left unmatched: 9. This CDR3 has 15 amino acids. CDR3 in amino acids: CASSIDRDRSYEQYV. The CDR3 DNA reads as TGTGCCAGCAGCATCGACAGGGATAGATCCTACGAGCAGTACGTC.

A few counts support this clonotype. The rearrangement links TRBV14 to TRBJ2-7; D possibly corresponds to TRBD2 (6 bases). The CDR3 loop spans 13 amino acids. The germline V gene has CDR1 SGHDN and CDR2 FVKESK. Trimming took off 4 bases at V and 7 bases at J, with 14 bases between the two ends. This chain's CDR3 is CASSRGDDFEQYV. CDR3 sequence (DNA): TGTGCCAGCAGCCGCGGGGACGACTTTGAGCAGTACGTC.

This clonotype has only a few counts. J is TRBJ2-1 and V is TRBV6-2 or TRBV6-3, with 13 bases fitting TRBD2. J gave up 10 bases and V 10 bases, and 10 bases lay outside the gene matches. Germline V gene lookup returns CDR1 MNHEY and CDR2 SVGEGT. The CDR3 totals 14 residues. This CDR3 reads CATRTSGGAEEQFF. The CDR3 nucleotides are TGTGCCACGAGAACTAGCGGGGGGGCGGAAGAGCAGTTCTTC.

This clonotype has a count of ten or more. The rearrangement links TRBV12-3 or TRBV12-4 to TRBJ2-1; D assignment may be TRBD1 or TRBD2 (5 bases each). This CDR3 region has 13 residues. V was pared by 8 bases and J by 6 bases, with 14 bases between. The CDR3 nucleotides read TGTGCCAGCGCATTCCGGGACGGCAATGAGCAGTTCTTC. It yields the protein CASAFRDGNEQFF.

This clonotype has just a few counts. The chain recombines TRBV12-5 with TRBJ1-2, with D hard to call. The ends were cut back, 1 base at V and 0 bases at J, with 3 bases in the middle. Germline V gene sequence: CDR1 LGHNT, CDR2 FRNRAP. The CDR3 sequence is 13 residues long. The CDR3, as DNA: TGTGCTAGTGGTTTGGGGACTAACTATGGCTACACCTTC. It codes for CASGLGTNYGYTF.

This clonotype was counted a few times. V gene TRBV29-1 combines with J gene TRBJ2-7; D is perhaps TRBD1 (6 bases). The CDR3 runs 13 residues. The ends were cut back, 6 bases at V and 6 bases at J, with 18 bases in the middle. CDR1 is SQVTM, CDR2 ANQGSEA, per germline. This CDR3 reads CSVKGSGGGEQYV. For the CDR3, the DNA is TGCAGCGTCAAGGGTTCTGGGGGCGGCGAGCAGTACGTC.

This sequence joins TRBV6-2 or TRBV6-3 and TRBJ2-3; D is uncertain. Per germline, CDR1 MNHEY and CDR2 SVGEGT. This CDR3 comprises 11 residues. V lost 0 bases, J lost 6 bases, and 1 base lay in between. CDR3 in amino acids: CASSYSDTQYF. CDR3 nucleotide sequence: TGTGCCAGCAGTTACTCGGATACGCAGTATTTT.

The chain joins TRBV5-1 to TRBJ2-2, with D perhaps TRBD1 (7 bases). Germline-derived CDR1 and CDR2 are SGHRS and YFSETQ. The V gene lost 0 bases and the J gene lost 5 bases, with 11 bases spanning the gap. The CDR3 runs 15 residues. CDR3 loop: CASSLAQGGTGELFF. DNA of the CDR3: TGCGCCAGCAGCTTGGCCCAGGGGGGAACCGGGGAGCTGTTTTTT. The whole variable domain, remainder taken from reference TRBV5-1 and TRBJ2-2, is KAGVTQTPRYLIKTRGQQVTLSCSPISGHRSVSWYQQTPGQGLQFLFEYFSETQRNKGNFPGRFSGRQFSNSRSEMNVSTLELGDSALYLCASSLAQGGTGELFFGEGSRLTVL.

The sample holds a few counts of this clonotype. The chain has TRBV20-1 and TRBJ2-5; 12 bases agree with TRBD2. Germline values: CDR1 DFQATT, CDR2 SNEGSKA (reference sequence). The CDR3 has 15 amino acids. With 6 bases clipped from V and 2 bases from J, the junction kept 7 bases outside the gene matches. CDR3 DNA sequence: TGCAGTGCACCACTAGCGGGGGGCATACAAGAGACCCAGTACTTC. It translates to CSAPLAGGIQETQYF.

This clonotype has just a few counts. The chain has TRBV6-6 and TRBJ1-1, with D tentatively TRBD1 (6 bases). V lost 5 bases to trimming and J lost 4 bases, with 17 bases between them. The CDR3 extends over 15 amino acids. The germline gives CDR1 MNHNY, CDR2 SVGAGI (reference sequence). The CDR3: CASSKVGGSGTEAFF. CDR3 in DNA: TGTGCCAGCAGTAAGGTAGGGGGGTCGGGCACTGAAGCTTTCTTT.

V is TRBV6-6 and J is TRBJ1-3; the D gene is possibly TRBD1 (5 bases). With 5 bases removed from V and 2 bases from J, the gap between germline ends came to 16 bases. This CDR3 has 16 residues. Germline assignment: CDR1 MNHNY and CDR2 SVGAGI (reference sequence). CDR3 in amino acids: CASSPRRGNTGNTIYF. The DNA for the CDR3 is TGTGCCAGCAGTCCCCGGAGGGGTAACACTGGAAACACCATATATTTT.

The chain carries TRBV24-1 and TRBJ1-1; possible D gene TRBD1, 5 bases. This CDR3 is 12 amino acids long. V gave up 12 bases and J gave up 3 bases, with 13 bases separating them. CDR1 is KGHDR, CDR2 SFDVKD, per germline. CDR3 in amino acids: CACRDSDTEAFF. The CDR3, as DNA: TGTGCCTGCCGAGACAGCGACACTGAAGCTTTCTTT.

CDR3 sequence reads: CSARTSGGLGDTQYF. The CDR3 coding sequence is TGCAGTGCTAGGACTAGCGGGGGGTTGGGGGATACGCAGTATTTT. The chain is built from TRBV20-1 and TRBJ2-3; TRBD2 aligns across 13 bases. Losses at the gene ends were 3 bases for V and 6 bases for J; bases not matched to a gene: 6. The CDR3 covers 15 residues. Germline assignment: CDR1 DFQATT and CDR2 SNEGSKA (reference sequence).

This clonotype was found a few times. J is TRBJ2-4 and V is TRBV2; no clear D. Per germline, CDR1 SNHLY and CDR2 FYNNEI. V was trimmed by 1 base and J by 0 bases, leaving 4 bases between them. The CDR3 is 14 residues long. The CDR3 loop is CASSEEQAKNIQYF. Here the CDR3 DNA reads TGTGCCAGCAGTGAAGAGCAAGCCAAAAACATTCAGTACTTC. Looking up the rest from reference TRBV2 and TRBJ2-4 gives the full variable domain: EPEVTQTPSHQVTQMGQEVILRCVPISNHLYFYWYRQILGQKVEFLVSFYNNEISEKSEIFDDQFSVERPDGSNFTLKIRSTKLEDSAMYFCASSEEQAKNIQYFGAGTRLSVL.

V gene TRBV4-1 combines with J gene TRBJ2-5; D gene uncertain. The V and J ends lost 5 bases and 7 bases respectively, with 8 bases between them. This CDR3 region has 11 residues. Germline CDR1 and CDR2: MGHRA and YSYEKL. The CDR3 reads CASSSQRTQYF. CDR3 bases: TGCGCCAGCAGCTCCCAGAGGACCCAGTACTTC.

This clonotype was detected only a few times. The rearrangement uses TRBV27 and TRBJ2-7; TRBD1 agrees at 7 bases. Germline V lookup: CDR1 MNHEY, CDR2 SMNVEV (reference sequence). The length of the CDR3 is 15 residues. J gave up 1 base and V 2 bases, and 5 bases lay outside the gene matches. The CDR3, as DNA: TGTGCCAGCAGTTTAGATCGGGACAGTTCCTACGAGCAGTACTTC. Encoded protein: CASSLDRDSSYEQYF.

The J gene is TRBJ2-3, the V gene TRBV7-2, with 8 bases that match TRBD1. Unmatched junction bases numbered 9, after V lost 4 bases and J lost 6 bases. The germline V gene encodes CDR1 SGHTA and CDR2 FQGNSA. The CDR3 runs to 15 residues. The DNA for the CDR3 is TGTGCCAGCAGCTACAACCAGGGGGCTAGGGATACGCAGTATTTT. This translates into CASSYNQGARDTQYF. Supplemented by reference TRBV7-2 and TRBJ2-3, the full variable domain reads GAGVSQSPSNKVTEKGKDVELRCDPISGHTALYWYRQSLGQGLEFLIYFQGNSAPDKSGLPSDRFSAERTGGSVSTLTIQRTQQEDSAVYLCASSYNQGARDTQYFGPGTRLTVL.

This clonotype was counted at least ten times. The CDR3 DNA sequence: TGCGCCAGCAGCTTGAAAGGGACCACTGAAGCTTTCTTT. Encoded protein: CASSLKGTTEAFF. The chain combines TRBV5-1 with TRBJ1-1; D may be TRBD1 (5 bases). CDR3 size: 13 residues. Per germline, CDR1 SGHRS and CDR2 YFSETQ. V was trimmed by 1 base and J by 4 bases, leaving 8 bases between them.

This chain joins TRBV10-3 and TRBJ1-3, with D possibly being TRBD1 (5 bases). The germline V and J ends were trimmed by 11 bases and 4 bases, with 21 bases remaining between them. CDR3 size: 15 residues. The germline gives CDR1 ENHRY, CDR2 SYGVKD. The CDR3 nucleotides are TGTGCCTCTCTCGGGACGTTTTTTTCCGGAAACACCATATATTTT. The encoded protein is CASLGTFFSGNTIYF.

This clonotype occurred once. The rearrangement uses TRBV5-4 and TRBJ1-2; TRBD1 matches 7 bases. There are 14 residues in the CDR3. Germline V gene data show CDR1 as SGHNT and CDR2 as YYREEE (reference sequence). J lost 7 bases, V lost 0 bases, and 6 bases had no gene match. The CDR3 DNA follows: TGTGCCAGCAGCTTGGGCGACAGGGTGGGTGGCTACACCTTC. Protein product: CASSLGDRVGGYTF.

This clonotype was found many times. The chain links TRBV19 to TRBJ1-1, with 8 bases fitting TRBD1. Germline lookup yields CDR1 LNHDA and CDR2 SQIVND (reference sequence). Trimming at V came to 5 bases and at J to 0 bases, leaving 5 bases not matched to a gene. This CDR3 is 15 amino acids long. The CDR3 DNA is TGTGCCAGTAGTGCGACAGGGGTCCTGAACACTGAAGCTTTCTTT. This translates into CASSATGVLNTEAFF.

This clonotype came up many times. The chain employs TRBV9 and TRBJ2-4; 7 bases fit TRBD1. J gave up 8 bases and V 4 bases, and 9 bases lay outside the gene matches. The CDR3 runs 14 residues. Germline V CDR1 and CDR2: SGDLS, YYNGEE. This chain's CDR3 is CASSPTGSSDIQYF. The CDR3 DNA is TGTGCCAGCAGCCCGACAGGGTCTTCGGACATTCAGTACTTC.

This clonotype was recorded at least ten times. The chain uses TRBV6-5 and TRBJ2-1, with 12 bases fitting TRBD1. Germline CDR1 is MNHEY and CDR2 is SVGAGI. V dropped 2 bases and J dropped 8; count of bases not matched to a gene: 1. The CDR3 sequence is 14 residues long. This chain's CDR3 is CASSYGTGGDEQFF. CDR3 DNA: TGTGCCAGCAGTTACGGGACAGGGGGCGATGAGCAGTTCTTC.

This chain links TRBV11-2 with TRBJ1-4; D is unresolved. The CDR3 is 14 amino acids. Germline CDR1 is SGHAT and CDR2 is FQNNGV. The V end lost 0 bases, the J end lost 11 bases, and 13 bases lay between the germline ends. The CDR3 reads CASSLDGTTGKLFF. As DNA, the CDR3 is TGTGCCAGCAGCTTAGATGGAACGACTGGGAAACTGTTTTTT.

This clonotype was seen a few times. The chain links TRBV18 to TRBJ1-3, with D possibly matching TRBD1 (5 bases). CDR1 and CDR2 (germline): KGHSH, LQKENI. The V gene lost 6 bases and the J gene lost 0 bases, with 12 bases spanning the gap. The CDR3 has 15 amino acids. The CDR3 protein is CASSPGLNSGNTIYF. The CDR3 DNA reads TGTGCCAGCTCCCCGGGACTGAACTCTGGAAACACCATATATTTT.

This clonotype showed up many times. This chain connects TRBV7-2 to TRBJ2-1; D is possibly TRBD1 (5 bases). Germline V gene lookup returns CDR1 SGHTA and CDR2 FQGNSA. The ends were cut back, 4 bases at V and 8 bases at J, with 12 bases in the middle. The CDR3 extends over 13 amino acids. Written as DNA, the CDR3 is TGTGCCAGCAGCTCCCAGCCAGGGTATGAGCAGTTCTTC. This sequence encodes CASSSQPGYEQFF.